This TCR beta chain was recovered during a study of blood T cell repertoires in COVID-19. About the study: In each case, the material was cDNA or gDNA derived from T cells, B-cell-depleted T cells, or PBMCs.

The V and J ends lost 3 bases and 0 bases respectively, with 14 bases between them. Germline-derived CDR1 and CDR2 are KGHDR and SFDVKD. The CDR3 runs 17 residues. Only in-frame clones appear in the TCRdb table, and some are missing; sequencing was by immunoSEQ multiplex PCR. Here the sample spans a few hundred thousand clones, 88% being singletons. This TCR was sampled from a woman aged 25 to 45 with acute or convalescent COVID-19. Specimen: peripheral blood. V is TRBV24-1 and J is TRBJ2-1; possibly TRBD1 for D (5 bases). CDR3 nucleotides: TGTGCCACCAGTGATAGATCGGACATCAGCTCCTACAATGAGCAGTTCTTC. It codes for CATSDRSDISSYNEQFF.